This T cell receptor (beta chain) was observed in a study of Ad26.COV2.S vaccination and SARS-CoV-2 variants. As to treatment: over 15 received Ad26.COV2.S at low or high dose, single or two shots; about 5 received placebo; per-sample allocation not given. Sampling was performed 63 days after the first vaccine or placebo injection. The repertoire was sequenced with immunoSEQ multiplex PCR; TCRdb's copy has only in-frame clones and lacks some. Found here are hundreds of thousands of clones, about 90% of them singletons; the top ten hold around 3%. General study findings and limits: Comparable non-spike TCR breadth was observed in vaccine and placebo recipients. It is possible that the TCR breadth and depth analyses underestimated the total T cell responses. Participants in the vaccine arm had higher spike-specific TCR breadth; placebo recipients had lower.

Germline V gene sequence: CDR1 SGHRS, CDR2 YFSETQ. The CDR3 has 13 amino acids. The germline V and J ends were trimmed by 0 bases and 4 bases, with 7 bases remaining between them. In regard to this clone: Its antigen is currently unknown.

The chain couples TRBV5-1 to TRBJ1-1, with D hard to call. The sequence was collected from a person between 18 and 65 years old who received the Ad26.COV2.S COVID-19 vaccine or a placebo. Sequencing used peripheral blood, obtained in a trial of Ad26.COV2.S vaccine versus placebo. Written as DNA, the CDR3 is TGCGCCAGCAGCTTGGTACAGTTCACTGAAGCTTTCTTT. This codes for CASSLVQFTEAFF.